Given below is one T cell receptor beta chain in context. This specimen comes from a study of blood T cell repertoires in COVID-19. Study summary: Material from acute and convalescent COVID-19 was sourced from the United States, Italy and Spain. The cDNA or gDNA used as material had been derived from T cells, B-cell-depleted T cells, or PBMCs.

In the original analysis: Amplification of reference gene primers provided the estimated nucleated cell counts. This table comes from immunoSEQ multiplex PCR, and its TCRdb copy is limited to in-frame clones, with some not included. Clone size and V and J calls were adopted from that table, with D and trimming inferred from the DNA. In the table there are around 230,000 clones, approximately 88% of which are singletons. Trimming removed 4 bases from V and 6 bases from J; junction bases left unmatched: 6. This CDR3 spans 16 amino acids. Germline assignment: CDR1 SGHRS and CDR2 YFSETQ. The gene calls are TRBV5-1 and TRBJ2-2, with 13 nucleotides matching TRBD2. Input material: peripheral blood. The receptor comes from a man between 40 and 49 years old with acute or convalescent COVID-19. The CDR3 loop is CASSGGTSGIAGELFF. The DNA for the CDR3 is TGCGCCAGCAGCGGCGGGACTAGCGGGATAGCCGGGGAGCTGTTTTTT.